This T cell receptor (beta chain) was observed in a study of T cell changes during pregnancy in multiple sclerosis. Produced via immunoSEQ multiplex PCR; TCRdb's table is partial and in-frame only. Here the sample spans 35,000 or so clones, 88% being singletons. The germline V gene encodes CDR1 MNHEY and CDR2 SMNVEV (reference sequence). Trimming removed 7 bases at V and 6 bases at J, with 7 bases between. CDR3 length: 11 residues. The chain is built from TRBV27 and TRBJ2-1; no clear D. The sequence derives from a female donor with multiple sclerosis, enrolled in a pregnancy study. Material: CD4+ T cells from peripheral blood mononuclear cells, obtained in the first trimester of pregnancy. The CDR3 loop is CASKLVNEQFF. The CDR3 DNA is TGTGCCAGCAAGCTGGTCAATGAGCAGTTCTTC.